These 26 T cell receptor beta chains share one sample of origin, sequenced in a study of T-cell reconstitution after alpha-beta-depleted transplantation in children. Library preparation (for TCRbeta) was performed with unique molecular identifiers. TCRdb re-called the PCR reads through MiXCR, storing one row per CDR3 protein. The sample records about 90,000 distinct CDR3 sequences, around a sixth being singletons. Sequences were derived from PBMCs, mostly from graft donor cells, sampled 180 days after TCRalphabeta/CD19-depleted stem cell transplant. These receptors came from a male patient under 10 years old who had a stem cell transplant for acute lymphoblastic leukemia, so the T cells may come from the graft donor.

There are many counts of this clonotype. V is TRBV5-1 and J is TRBJ2-1, with 9 bases identical to TRBD1. Germline V gene lookup returns CDR1 SGHRS and CDR2 YFSETQ. V shed 3 bases, J shed 6 bases, and the junction held 7 bases outside the gene matches. The CDR3 contains 15 residues. As DNA, the CDR3 is TGCGCCAGCAGCTATGGGGACAGGGCCCCCAATGAGCAGTTCTTC. It translates to CASSYGDRAPNEQFF.

The rearrangement uses TRBV27 and TRBJ2-5; TRBD2 matches 7 bases. This CDR3 comprises 15 residues. V gave up 6 bases and J gave up 5 bases; unmatched junction bases: 12. Germline-derived CDR1 and CDR2 are MNHEY and SMNVEV (reference sequence). For the CDR3, the DNA is TGTGCCAGCAGGGGGGACTACTATCTTGGGGAGACCCAGTACTTC. This gives the protein CASRGDYYLGETQYF.

This clonotype was seen ten or more times. The chain uses TRBV3-1 and TRBJ2-2; D is uncertain. Per the germline V gene, CDR1 is LGHDT and CDR2 is YNNKEL (reference sequence). CDR3 size: 11 residues. With 4 bases removed from V and 9 bases from J, the gap between germline ends came to 6 bases. The chain's CDR3 is CASSRGRELFF. DNA for the CDR3: TGTGCCAGCAGCCGAGGCCGGGAGCTGTTTTTT.

This clonotype was observed a few times. The J gene is TRBJ1-5, the V gene TRBV12-3 or TRBV12-4; D remains unclear. The CDR3 totals 14 residues. Trimming left V 2 bases short and J 6 bases short, with 11 bases between. CDR3 residues: CASSLPPTGQPQHF. The CDR3 DNA follows: TGTGCCAGCAGTTTACCTCCGACGGGTCAGCCCCAGCATTTT.

This clonotype was counted between two and nine times. The V call is TRBV7-8, the J call TRBJ2-3, with D possibly being TRBD1 or TRBD2 (5 bases each). The germline gives CDR1 SGHVS, CDR2 FQNEAQ. CDR3 length equals 16 residues. V lost 5 bases to trimming and J lost 5 bases, with 20 bases between them. CDR3 nucleotides: TGTGCCAGCAGCCCCATCTCGGGGCTAGCTGTAGATACGCAGTATTTT. Its translation is CASSPISGLAVDTQYF.

In this sample, this clonotype turned up a few times. The chain has TRBV3-1 and TRBJ2-1, with unresolved D. The germline CDR1 and CDR2 sequences are LGHDT and YNNKEL (reference sequence). Trimming shortened V by 0 bases and J by 8 bases, and 5 bases separated the two germline ends. There are 12 residues in the CDR3. Here the CDR3 reads CASSQDLYEQFF. DNA for the CDR3: TGTGCCAGCAGCCAAGACCTCTATGAGCAGTTCTTC.

The CDR3 reads CATQGASTDTQYF. As DNA, the CDR3 is TGTGCCACGCAAGGGGCTAGCACAGATACGCAGTATTTT. The genes are TRBV10-3 and TRBJ2-3; perhaps TRBD1 as D (5 bases). This CDR3 is 13 amino acids long. Germline V gene data show CDR1 as ENHRY and CDR2 as SYGVKD. The V end was cut by 10 bases, the J end by 0 bases, with 11 bases between.

The rearrangement uses TRBV20-1 and TRBJ2-1; 8 bases are a match to TRBD1. The germline CDR1 and CDR2 sequences are DFQATT and SNEGSKA (reference sequence). With V trimmed by 5 bases and J by 5 bases, 5 bases remained unmatched. The CDR3 length is 13 residues. The CDR3 bases are TGCAGTGCTGCTCAGGGGGCAGACAATGAGCAGTTCTTC. Protein: CSAAQGADNEQFF.

The genes are TRBV20-1 and TRBJ2-3; 8 bases fit TRBD1. V shed 6 bases, J shed 1 base, and the junction held 3 bases outside the gene matches. Per germline, CDR1 DFQATT and CDR2 SNEGSKA (reference sequence). This CDR3 region has 13 residues. CDR3 amino acids: CSAKDRGTDTQYF. DNA of the CDR3: TGCAGTGCAAAGGACAGGGGCACAGATACGCAGTATTTT.

The chain employs TRBV5-1 and TRBJ2-2; 10 bases match TRBD1. The CDR3 is 15 residues long. In germline, CDR1 is SGHRS, CDR2 YFSETQ. The V gene end was trimmed by 6 bases and the J gene end by 3 bases; junction bases not matched to a gene: 5. The CDR3 region is CASIRDRGDTGELFF. CDR3 nucleotides: TGCGCCAGCATTCGGGACAGGGGAGACACCGGGGAGCTGTTTTTT. Full variable domain (outside the CDR3, taken from reference TRBV5-1 and TRBJ2-2): KAGVTQTPRYLIKTRGQQVTLSCSPISGHRSVSWYQQTPGQGLQFLFEYFSETQRNKGNFPGRFSGRQFSNSRSEMNVSTLELGDSALYLCASIRDRGDTGELFFGEGSRLTVL.

This clonotype appeared a few times. The chain joins TRBV9 to TRBJ2-7, with D maybe TRBD1 (6 bases). This CDR3 comprises 14 residues. Germline lookup yields CDR1 SGDLS and CDR2 YYNGEE. V was shortened by 4 bases and J by 3 bases, with 14 bases between the two germline ends. CDR3 in amino acids: CASSPQDSFYEQYF. CDR3 DNA: TGTGCCAGCAGCCCCCAGGACAGTTTCTACGAGCAGTACTTC. Variable domain in full (rest from reference TRBV9 and TRBJ2-7): DSGVTQTPKHLITATGQRVTLRCSPRSGDLSVYWYQQSLDQGLQFLIQYYNGEERAKGNILERFSAQQFPDLHSELNLSSLELGDSALYFCASSPQDSFYEQYFGPGTRLTVT.

The chain joins TRBV20-1 to TRBJ2-7; 7 bases align to TRBD1. CDR1 DFQATT and CDR2 SNEGSKA come from the germline V gene (reference sequence). V trimming: 4 bases; J trimming: 3 bases; junction bases outside the gene matches: 9. CDR3 length equals 14 residues. The chain's CDR3 is CSANTRTGFYEQYF. The DNA of the CDR3 is TGCAGTGCTAACACCCGGACAGGCTTCTACGAGCAGTACTTC.

This sequence joins TRBV11-1 and TRBJ2-2; TRBD1 aligns across 7 bases. This CDR3 spans 15 amino acids. Germline V lookup: CDR1 SGHAT, CDR2 FQDESV (reference sequence). V dropped 5 bases and J dropped 4; count of bases not matched to a gene: 7. CDR3 bases: TGTGCCAGCAGCCTAAGAAACAGGGGCACCGGGGAGCTGTTTTTT. This translates into CASSLRNRGTGELFF.

This clonotype has at least ten counts. The chain joins TRBV20-1 to TRBJ2-3; 9 bases align to TRBD2. The CDR3 runs 14 residues. Germline V gene sequence: CDR1 DFQATT, CDR2 SNEGSKA (reference sequence). Germline trimming cut 4 bases from V and 1 base from J; bases unmatched to any gene: 3. DNA for the CDR3: TGCAGTGCTATAGAGCGGGAGGGCACAGATACGCAGTATTTT. It is translated as CSAIEREGTDTQYF.

This chain links TRBV5-8 with TRBJ2-1, with a tentative D call TRBD1 (5 bases). The CDR3 consists of 17 residues. Per germline, CDR1 SGHTS and CDR2 YDEGEE. The V gene lost 3 bases and the J gene lost 0 bases, with 16 bases spanning the gap. This CDR3 reads CASSSNRFMSSYNEQFF. The CDR3 DNA reads as TGTGCCAGCAGCTCCAACAGGTTTATGAGCTCCTACAATGAGCAGTTCTTC.

J is TRBJ2-1 and V is TRBV7-2; D gene unclear. CDR3 size: 16 residues. CDR1 is SGHTA, CDR2 FQGNSA, per germline. The V and J ends lost 2 bases and 1 base respectively, with 12 bases between them. CDR3 coding DNA: TGTGCCAGCAGCTTACGGGTCGGGCGTTCCTACAATGAGCAGTTCTTC. Residues: CASSLRVGRSYNEQFF.

This chain joins TRBV5-1 and TRBJ1-6, with D tentatively TRBD1 (5 bases). There are 17 residues in the CDR3. Trimming took off 0 bases at V and 8 bases at J, with 18 bases between the two ends. CDR1 is SGHRS and CDR2 is YFSETQ in the germline V gene. Written as DNA, the CDR3 is TGCGCCAGCAGCTTGGCCTCGTTTGGGGCCGAGGATTCACCCCTCCACTTT. Translated, it gives CASSLASFGAEDSPLHF.

This clonotype showed up just a few times. The chain is built from TRBV20-1 and TRBJ1-5, with TRBD1 matching over 9 bases. In germline, CDR1 is DFQATT, CDR2 SNEGSKA (reference sequence). J lost 6 bases, V lost 5 bases, and 11 bases had no gene match. The CDR3 totals 15 residues. CDR3 sequence reads: CSAPSRDRVGQPQHF. CDR3 nucleotides: TGCAGTGCTCCGTCCCGGGACAGGGTCGGTCAGCCCCAGCATTTT.

This clonotype was seen more than once but under ten times. The V and J genes are TRBV2 and TRBJ1-1, with 9 positions matching TRBD1. Per germline, CDR1 SNHLY and CDR2 FYNNEI. The CDR3 is 14 amino acids. Unmatched junction bases numbered 9, after V lost 9 bases and J lost 4 bases. DNA of the CDR3: TGTGCCAGTAGAAGGACAGGGGTTTTCACTGAAGCTTTCTTT. Translation gives CASRRTGVFTEAFF.

This clonotype was picked up a small number of times. The chain employs TRBV12-3 or TRBV12-4 and TRBJ2-7, with no clear D. The CDR3 sequence is 13 residues long. The V gene lost 4 bases and the J gene lost 3 bases, with 10 bases spanning the gap. The CDR3: CASSSEVHYEQYF. The DNA of the CDR3 is TGTGCCAGCAGTTCCGAAGTCCACTACGAGCAGTACTTC.

This clonotype was recorded a few times. CDR3 residues: CAISETGLAGYTDTQYF. The CDR3 nucleotides read TGTGCCATCAGTGAAACTGGACTAGCGGGGTACACAGATACGCAGTATTTT. This chain joins TRBV10-3 and TRBJ2-3; 12 bases are a match to TRBD2. CDR3 length: 17 amino acids. J gave up 2 bases and V 3 bases, and 6 bases lay outside the gene matches. Per the germline V gene, CDR1 is ENHRY and CDR2 is SYGVKD.

This clonotype was seen a few times. The CDR3 sequence is CSARVGGGGQPQHF. The CDR3, as DNA: TGCAGTGCTAGAGTTGGGGGGGGAGGTCAGCCCCAGCATTTT. The V call is TRBV20-1, the J call TRBJ1-5; tentatively, D is TRBD1 (5 bases). The CDR3 spans 14 residues. The V and J ends lost 1 base and 6 bases respectively, with 13 bases between them. Germline V gives CDR1 DFQATT, CDR2 SNEGSKA (reference sequence).

The V call is TRBV6-5, the J call TRBJ2-2, with D unresolved. The germline V gene has CDR1 MNHEY and CDR2 SVGAGI. The CDR3 length is 13 residues. With 2 bases removed from V and 0 bases from J, the gap between germline ends came to 1 base. The CDR3 coding sequence is TGTGCCAGCAGTTACGCGAACACCGGGGAGCTGTTTTTT. Protein product: CASSYANTGELFF.

The chain links TRBV29-1 to TRBJ2-3; 9 bases line up with TRBD1. Germline V gives CDR1 SQVTM, CDR2 ANQGSEA. The V and J ends lost 7 bases and 5 bases, in that order; junction bases with no gene match: 7. This CDR3 is built from 13 residues. CDR3 in amino acids: CSGRQGVQDTQYF. Written as DNA, the CDR3 is TGCAGCGGTCGACAGGGGGTGCAAGATACGCAGTATTTT.

A few counts support this clonotype. This chain uses TRBV10-3 with TRBJ1-1, with a possible D match to TRBD1 (5 bases). This CDR3 has 15 residues. V was pared by 6 bases and J by 3 bases, with 17 bases between. CDR1 is ENHRY, CDR2 SYGVKD, per germline. The CDR3 DNA reads TGTGCCATCAGGGGGGAGAAGGGGAAAGACACTGAAGCTTTCTTT. Encoded protein: CAIRGEKGKDTEAFF.

This chain links TRBV20-1 with TRBJ2-5, with D possibly called TRBD1 or TRBD2 (5 bases each). The V end lost 7 bases, the J end lost 3 bases, and 15 bases lay between the germline ends. CDR1 and CDR2 (germline): DFQATT, SNEGSKA (reference sequence). The CDR3 totals 13 residues. The CDR3 loop reads CSVAGRDKETQYF. The CDR3 nucleotides are TGCAGTGTTGCGGGCAGGGATAAAGAGACCCAGTACTTC.